This section outlines one T cell receptor beta chain sequence together with its context. Its target is not known. This sample is drawn from a study of post-analysis software for immune sequencing data. Whole-study results and caveats: TRBV5-6, TRBV5-1 and TRBV20-1 belonged to a set of roughly 5 TRBV segments that were more frequent in patients than controls.

Prepared TCR beta cDNA libraries contained unique molecular identifiers. TCRdb re-derived calls from the PCR reads in MiXCR, one entry per CDR3 protein. The profile shows about 770,000 distinct CDR3 sequences, 40% to 55% of them singletons. V was clipped by 8 bases and J by 7 bases; unmatched bases: 7. Germline V gives CDR1 WSHSY, CDR2 SAAADI. The CDR3 length is 13 residues. The V call is TRBV10-2, the J call TRBJ2-1, with 8 bases matching TRBD2. The TCR was taken from a girl aged 10-17 years with multiple sclerosis. The sequenced sample was blood. The CDR3 protein is CASAASGPNEQFF. The CDR3 region has the DNA TGCGCCAGCGCGGCTAGCGGGCCAAATGAGCAGTTCTTC.